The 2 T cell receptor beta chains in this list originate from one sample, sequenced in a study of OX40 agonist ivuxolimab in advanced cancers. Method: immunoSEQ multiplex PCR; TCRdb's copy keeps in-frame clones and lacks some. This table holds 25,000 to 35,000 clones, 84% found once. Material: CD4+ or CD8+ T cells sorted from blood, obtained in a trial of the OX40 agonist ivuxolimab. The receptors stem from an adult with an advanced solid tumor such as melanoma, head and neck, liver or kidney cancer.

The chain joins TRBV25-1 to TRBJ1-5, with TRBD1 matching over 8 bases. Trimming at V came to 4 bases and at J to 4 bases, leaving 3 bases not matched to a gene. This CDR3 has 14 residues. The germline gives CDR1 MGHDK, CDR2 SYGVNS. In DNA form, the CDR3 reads TGTGCCAGCAGTGGAACAGGGGGGAATCAGCCCCAGCATTTT. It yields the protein CASSGTGGNQPQHF. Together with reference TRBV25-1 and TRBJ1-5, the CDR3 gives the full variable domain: EADIYQTPRYLVIGTGKKITLECSQTMGHDKMYWYQQDPGMELHLIHYSYGVNSTEKGDLSSESTVSRIRTEHFPLTLESARPSHTSQYLCASSGTGGNQPQHFGDGTRLSIL.

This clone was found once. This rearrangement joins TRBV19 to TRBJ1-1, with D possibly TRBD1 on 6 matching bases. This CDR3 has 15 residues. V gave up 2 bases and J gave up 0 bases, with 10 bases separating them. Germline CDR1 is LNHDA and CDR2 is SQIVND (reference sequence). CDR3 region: CASSIRQEVNTEAFF. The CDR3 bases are TGTGCCAGTAGTATAAGACAGGAGGTGAACACTGAAGCTTTCTTT.